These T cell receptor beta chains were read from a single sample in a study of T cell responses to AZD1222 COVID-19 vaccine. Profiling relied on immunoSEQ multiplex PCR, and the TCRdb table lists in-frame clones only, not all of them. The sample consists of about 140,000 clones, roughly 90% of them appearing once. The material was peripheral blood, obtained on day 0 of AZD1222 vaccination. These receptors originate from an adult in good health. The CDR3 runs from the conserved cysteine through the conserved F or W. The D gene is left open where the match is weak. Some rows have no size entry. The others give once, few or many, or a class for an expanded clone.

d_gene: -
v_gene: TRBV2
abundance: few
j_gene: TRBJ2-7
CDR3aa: CASSEASSLEQYF
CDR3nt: TGTGCCAGCAGTGAAGCTTCTTCCCTCGAGCAGTACTTC

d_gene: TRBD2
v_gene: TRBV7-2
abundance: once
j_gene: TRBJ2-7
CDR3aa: CASSPIAGKAYEQYF
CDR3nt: TGTGCCAGCAGCCCAATAGCGGGAAAAGCCTACGAGCAGTACTTC

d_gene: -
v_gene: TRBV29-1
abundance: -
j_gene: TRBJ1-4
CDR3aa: CSVQGFATNEKLFF
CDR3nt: TGCAGCGTTCAGGGTTTTGCAACTAATGAAAAACTGTTTTTT

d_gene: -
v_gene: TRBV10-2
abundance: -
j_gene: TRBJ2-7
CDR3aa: CASSEIWGGEQYF
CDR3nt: TGCGCCAGCAGTGAGATTTGGGGAGGCGAGCAGTACTTC

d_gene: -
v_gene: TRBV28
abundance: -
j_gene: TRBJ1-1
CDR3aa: CASSWARGTEAFF
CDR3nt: TGTGCCAGCAGTTGGGCTAGGGGCACTGAAGCTTTCTTT

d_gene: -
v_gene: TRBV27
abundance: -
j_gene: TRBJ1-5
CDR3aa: CASSPFPNQPQHF
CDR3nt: TGTGCCAGCAGTCCATTCCCCAATCAGCCCCAGCATTTT

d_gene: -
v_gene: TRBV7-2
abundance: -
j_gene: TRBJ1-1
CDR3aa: CASSLGPTGNTEAFF
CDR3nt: TGTGCCAGCAGCTTAGGCCCCACAGGGAACACTGAAGCTTTCTTT

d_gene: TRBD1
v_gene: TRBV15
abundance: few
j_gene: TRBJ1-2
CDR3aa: CATSRRLQGETTNYGYTF
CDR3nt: TGTGCCACCAGCAGAAGATTGCAGGGGGAGACAACTAACTATGGCTACACCTTC

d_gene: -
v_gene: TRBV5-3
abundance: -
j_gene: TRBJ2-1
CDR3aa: CARSGGHVYNEQFF
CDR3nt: TGTGCCAGAAGCGGGGGACACGTCTACAATGAGCAGTTCTTC

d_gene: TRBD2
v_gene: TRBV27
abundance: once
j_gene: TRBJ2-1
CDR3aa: CASSLGTSGSNEQFF
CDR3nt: TGTGCCAGCAGTTTAGGGACTAGCGGGAGCAATGAGCAGTTCTTC

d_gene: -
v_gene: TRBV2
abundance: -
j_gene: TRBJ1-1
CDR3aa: CASSITGLDTEAFF
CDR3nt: TGTGCCAGCAGTATTACAGGGTTGGACACTGAAGCTTTCTTT

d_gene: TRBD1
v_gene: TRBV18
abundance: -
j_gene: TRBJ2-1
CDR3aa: CASSPGQGEEQFF
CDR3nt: TGTGCCAGCTCGCCCGGACAGGGCGAAGAGCAGTTCTTC

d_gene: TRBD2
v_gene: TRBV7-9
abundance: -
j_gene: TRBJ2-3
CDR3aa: CASSLRGGPSDTQYF
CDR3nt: TGTGCCAGCAGCTTACGCGGGGGGCCTTCAGATACGCAGTATTTT

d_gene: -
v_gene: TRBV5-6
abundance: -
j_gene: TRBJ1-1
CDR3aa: CASRSSGGWVEAFF
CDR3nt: TGTGCCAGCAGATCCTCCGGGGGATGGGTTGAAGCTTTCTTT

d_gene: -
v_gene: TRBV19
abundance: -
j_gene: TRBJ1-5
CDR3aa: CASSIIGQFNQPQHF
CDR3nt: TGTGCCAGTAGTATAATAGGACAGTTCAATCAGCCCCAGCATTTT

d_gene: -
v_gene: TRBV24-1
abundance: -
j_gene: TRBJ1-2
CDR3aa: CATSDFRGDGGYTF
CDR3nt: TGTGCCACCAGTGATTTTAGAGGGGACGGAGGCTACACCTTC

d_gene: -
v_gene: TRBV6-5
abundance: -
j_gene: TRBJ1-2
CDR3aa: CASSYSGQTYGYTF
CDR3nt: TGTGCCAGCAGTTACTCTGGCCAGACCTATGGCTACACCTTC

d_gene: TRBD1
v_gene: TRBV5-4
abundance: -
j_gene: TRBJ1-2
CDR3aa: CASSFGGQGKGGYTF
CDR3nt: TGTGCCAGCAGCTTTGGGGGACAGGGGAAAGGTGGCTACACCTTC

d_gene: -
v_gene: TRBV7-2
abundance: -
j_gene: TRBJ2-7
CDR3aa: CASSFGPRHEQYF
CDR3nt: TGTGCCAGCAGTTTTGGCCCACGCCACGAGCAGTACTTC

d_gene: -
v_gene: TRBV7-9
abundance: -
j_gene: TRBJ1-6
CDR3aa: CASTRVDSYNSPLHF
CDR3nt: TGTGCCAGCACTAGGGTTGACTCCTATAATTCACCCCTCCACTTT

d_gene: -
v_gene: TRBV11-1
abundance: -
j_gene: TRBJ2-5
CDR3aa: CASSLAWSQLVETQYF
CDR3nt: TGTGCCAGCAGCTTAGCGTGGTCCCAGTTGGTGGAGACCCAGTACTTC

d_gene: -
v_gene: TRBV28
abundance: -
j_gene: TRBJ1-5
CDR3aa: CASSFGPGNQPQHF
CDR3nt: -

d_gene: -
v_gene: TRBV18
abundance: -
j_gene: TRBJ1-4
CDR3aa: CASSRGQGNEKLFF
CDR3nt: TGTGCCAGCTCACGGGGGCAGGGTAATGAAAAACTGTTTTTT

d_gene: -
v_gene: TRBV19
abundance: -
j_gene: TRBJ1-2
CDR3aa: CASSIPGINYGYTF
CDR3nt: TGTGCCAGTAGTATTCCAGGGATTAACTATGGCTACACCTTC

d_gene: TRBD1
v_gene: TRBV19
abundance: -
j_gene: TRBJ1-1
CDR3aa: CASSIQGARGTEAFF
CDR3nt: TGTGCCAGTAGTATTCAGGGGGCTAGGGGCACTGAAGCTTTCTTT

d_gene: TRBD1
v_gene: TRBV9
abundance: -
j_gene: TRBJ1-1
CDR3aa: CASSVAPDGGQGGTEAFF
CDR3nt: TGTGCCAGCAGCGTAGCCCCTGATGGAGGACAGGGAGGAACTGAAGCTTTCTTT

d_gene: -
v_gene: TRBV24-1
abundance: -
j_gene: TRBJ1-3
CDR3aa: CATRAGVIGTISGNTIYF
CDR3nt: TGTGCCACCAGAGCAGGGGTTATAGGGACCATCTCTGGAAACACCATATATTTT

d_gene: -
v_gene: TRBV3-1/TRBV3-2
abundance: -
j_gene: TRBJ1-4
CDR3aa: CASSQDWAATEKLFF
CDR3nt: TGTGCCAGCAGCCAAGATTGGGCAGCCACTGAAAAACTGTTTTTT

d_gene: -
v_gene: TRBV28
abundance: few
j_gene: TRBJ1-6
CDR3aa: CASNGGSESNNKKSPLHF
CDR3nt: TGTGCCAGCAACGGGGGATCAGAATCCAACAATAAGAAGTCACCCCTCCACTTT

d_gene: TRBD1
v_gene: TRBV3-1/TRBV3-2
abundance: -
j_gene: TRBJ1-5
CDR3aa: CASSRGQGENQPQHF
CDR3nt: TGTGCCAGCAGTCGAGGACAGGGAGAAAATCAGCCCCAGCATTTT

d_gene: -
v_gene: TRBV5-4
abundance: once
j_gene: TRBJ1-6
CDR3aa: CASSLNSYNSPLHF
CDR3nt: TGTGCCAGCAGCTTAAACAGCTATAATTCACCCCTCCACTTT

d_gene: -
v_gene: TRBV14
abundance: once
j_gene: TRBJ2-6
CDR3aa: CASSQLGPSGANVLTF
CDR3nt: TGTGCCAGCAGCCAACTGGGCCCGTCTGGGGCCAACGTCCTGACTTTC

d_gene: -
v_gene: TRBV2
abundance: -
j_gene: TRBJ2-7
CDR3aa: CASSRDMTYEQYF
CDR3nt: TGTGCCAGCAGTCGGGACATGACCTACGAGCAGTACTTC

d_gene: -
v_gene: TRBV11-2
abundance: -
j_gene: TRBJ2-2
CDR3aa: CASSSFPDPNTGELFF
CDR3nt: TGTGCCAGCAGCTCTTTTCCGGACCCGAACACCGGGGAGCTGTTTTTT

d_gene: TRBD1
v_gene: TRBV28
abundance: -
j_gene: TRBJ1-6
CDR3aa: CASRRRDRINSPLHF
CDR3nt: TGTGCCAGCAGACGCCGGGACAGGATTAATTCACCCCTCCACTTT

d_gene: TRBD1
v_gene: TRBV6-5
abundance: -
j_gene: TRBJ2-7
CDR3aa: CASSLGTGPYEQYF
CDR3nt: TGTGCCAGCAGTCTCGGGACAGGTCCCTACGAGCAGTACTTC

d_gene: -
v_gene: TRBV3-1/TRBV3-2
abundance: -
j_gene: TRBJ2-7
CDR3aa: CASSQDWEGSSYEQYF
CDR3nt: TGTGCCAGCAGCCAAGATTGGGAAGGGAGCTCCTACGAGCAGTACTTC

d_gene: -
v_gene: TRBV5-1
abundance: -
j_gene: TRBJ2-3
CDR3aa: CASSFTEGTQYF
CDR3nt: TGCGCCAGCAGCTTCACTGAGGGTACGCAGTATTTT

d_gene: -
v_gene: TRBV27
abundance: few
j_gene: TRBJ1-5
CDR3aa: CASRQGRTQSNQPQHF
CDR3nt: TGTGCCAGCAGACAGGGACGAACACAAAGCAATCAGCCCCAGCATTTT

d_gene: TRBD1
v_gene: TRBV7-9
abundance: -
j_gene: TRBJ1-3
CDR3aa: CASSLGQGENTIYF
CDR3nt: TGTGCCAGCAGCCTAGGACAGGGAGAGAACACCATATATTTT

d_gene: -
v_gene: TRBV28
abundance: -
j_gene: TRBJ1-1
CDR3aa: CASSSKPAVNTEAFF
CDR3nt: TGTGCCAGCAGCTCTAAACCGGCCGTGAACACTGAAGCTTTCTTT

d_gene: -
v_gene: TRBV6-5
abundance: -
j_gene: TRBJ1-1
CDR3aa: CASSYKSGGVNTEAFF
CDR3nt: TGTGCCAGCAGTTACAAGTCGGGTGGGGTGAACACTGAAGCTTTCTTT

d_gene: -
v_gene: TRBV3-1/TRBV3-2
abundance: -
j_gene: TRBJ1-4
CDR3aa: CASSQEADYFNEKLFF
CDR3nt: TGTGCCAGCAGCCAAGAGGCTGACTATTTCAATGAAAAACTGTTTTTT

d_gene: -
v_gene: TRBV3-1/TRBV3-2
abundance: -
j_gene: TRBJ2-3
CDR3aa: CASSQVTDTQYF
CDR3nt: TGTGCCAGCAGCCAAGTGACAGATACGCAGTATTTT

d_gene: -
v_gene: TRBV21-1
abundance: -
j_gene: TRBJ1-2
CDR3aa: CASSTTTGAAGYTF
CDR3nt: TGTGCCAGCAGCACTACAACAGGGGCTGCTGGCTACACCTTC